Described below is a single TCR beta chain sequence and its context. What it recognizes is unknown. Time point denoted: blood 2 weeks post-SBRT. Noted treatment: 15 Gy SBRT to primary tumor, nephrectomy 4 weeks later. Clear cell pathology was present in this patient's renal cell carcinoma. The data originate from a study of radiation and T cells in renal cell carcinoma. Notes on the study in general: Baseline intratumoral clonotype presence is unknown without pretreatment biopsies. From baseline, blood top tumor clonotypes peaked at 2 weeks post-radiation.

The V end was cut by 4 bases, the J end by 8 bases, with 8 bases between. Germline-derived CDR1 and CDR2 are MGHRA and YSYEKL. The CDR3 has 11 residues. TCRdb's copy holds only in-frame clones and misses some; the assay was immunoSEQ multiplex PCR. The sample holds around 70,000 clones, 82% seen once. The sequence came from a man in his fifties or sixties with renal cell carcinoma. The J gene is TRBJ1-2, the V gene TRBV4-1; no definite D call. Sample: blood, taken from a patient whose treatment included radiotherapy and nephrectomy. The CDR3 DNA reads as TGCGCCAGCAGCCTCAACGGGGGCTACACCTTC. It yields the protein CASSLNGGYTF.